A selection of T cell receptor beta chains follows, all from one sample in a study of T cell responses to AZD1222 COVID-19 vaccine. Assay: immunoSEQ multiplex PCR; the TCRdb copy retains only in-frame clones and omits some. The table includes around 60,000 clones, 75% to 95% detected once. This sample comprised peripheral blood, obtained 28 days after the second dose of the MenACWY control vaccine. These receptors all come from an adult who received the MenACWY meningococcal vaccine as a control. The CDR3 runs from the conserved cysteine through the conserved F or W. The D gene is left open where the match is weak. Clone sizes are given selectively: once, few, many, or a class where the clone is expanded.

v_call: TRBV7-2; clone_size: .; d_call: TRBD2; j_call: TRBJ2-2; cdr3_aa: CASSFNSGGTGELFF; cdr3_nt: TGTGCCAGCAGCTTCAATAGCGGGGGGACCGGGGAGCTGTTTTTT
v_call: TRBV7-2; clone_size: .; d_call: TRBD2; j_call: TRBJ2-1; cdr3_aa: CASRPLGLAGGLFDEQFF; cdr3_nt: TGTGCCAGCAGGCCCCTTGGACTAGCGGGAGGTCTGTTCGATGAGCAGTTCTTC
v_call: TRBV28; clone_size: .; d_call: .; j_call: TRBJ2-5; cdr3_aa: CASSDGKREETQYF; cdr3_nt: TGTGCCAGCAGTGACGGCAAAAGGGAGGAGACCCAGTACTTC
v_call: TRBV27; clone_size: .; d_call: .; j_call: TRBJ2-6; cdr3_aa: CASSPETASGANVLTF; cdr3_nt: TGTGCCAGCAGTCCCGAGACGGCCTCTGGGGCCAACGTCCTGACTTTC
v_call: TRBV30; clone_size: .; d_call: .; j_call: TRBJ1-5; cdr3_aa: CAWSVGISNQPQHF; cdr3_nt: TGTGCCTGGAGTGTTGGGATTAGCAATCAGCCCCAGCATTTT
v_call: TRBV27; clone_size: .; d_call: .; j_call: TRBJ1-1; cdr3_aa: CASSFRENTEAFF; cdr3_nt: TGTGCCAGCAGTTTTAGGGAGAACACTGAAGCTTTCTTT
v_call: TRBV21-1; clone_size: .; d_call: .; j_call: TRBJ1-4; cdr3_aa: CASSKVPRTNEKLFF; cdr3_nt: TGTGCCAGCAGCAAAGTTCCCCGAACTAATGAAAAACTGTTTTTT
v_call: TRBV5-6; clone_size: .; d_call: .; j_call: TRBJ1-3; cdr3_aa: CASSFGRNSGNTIYF; cdr3_nt: TGTGCCAGCAGCTTCGGAAGGAACTCTGGAAACACCATATATTTT
v_call: TRBV5-1; clone_size: .; d_call: TRBD2; j_call: TRBJ2-5; cdr3_aa: CASSLSGVQETQYF; cdr3_nt: TGCGCCAGCAGCTTGAGCGGGGTCCAAGAGACCCAGTACTTC
v_call: TRBV27; clone_size: .; d_call: .; j_call: TRBJ2-7; cdr3_aa: CASSTGLENEQYF; cdr3_nt: TGTGCCAGCAGTACAGGGTTAGAGAACGAGCAGTACTTC
v_call: TRBV7-9; clone_size: .; d_call: TRBD1; j_call: TRBJ2-3; cdr3_aa: CASSLGGGETDTQYF; cdr3_nt: TGTGCCAGCAGCTTAGGAGGGGGCGAAACAGATACGCAGTATTTT
v_call: TRBV9; clone_size: .; d_call: TRBD2; j_call: TRBJ2-3; cdr3_aa: CASSHSGASTDTQYF; cdr3_nt: TGTGCCAGCAGCCATAGCGGGGCTAGCACAGATACGCAGTATTTT
v_call: TRBV29-1; clone_size: .; d_call: TRBD1; j_call: TRBJ1-2; cdr3_aa: CSVEGEGTGPRGYTF; cdr3_nt: TGCAGCGTTGAAGGAGAAGGGACAGGGCCACGGGGCTACACCTTC
v_call: TRBV5-5; clone_size: medium-sized; d_call: TRBD1; j_call: TRBJ2-7; cdr3_aa: CASSLELQGSEQYF; cdr3_nt: TGTGCCAGCAGCTTGGAGTTACAGGGGTCCGAGCAGTACTTC
v_call: TRBV5-1; clone_size: .; d_call: .; j_call: TRBJ1-1; cdr3_aa: CASSLDGRPNTEAFF; cdr3_nt: TGCGCCAGCAGCTTGGATGGCAGACCGAACACTGAAGCTTTCTTT
v_call: TRBV28; clone_size: .; d_call: .; j_call: TRBJ1-2; cdr3_aa: CASSGGEGLGYGYTF; cdr3_nt: TGTGCCAGCAGTGGGGGCGAGGGTTTGGGATATGGCTACACCTTC
v_call: TRBV2; clone_size: .; d_call: TRBD1; j_call: TRBJ1-6; cdr3_aa: CASSDDRGNSPLHF; cdr3_nt: TGTGCCAGCAGCGATGACAGGGGTAATTCACCCCTCCACTTT
v_call: TRBV7-9; clone_size: .; d_call: .; j_call: TRBJ2-7; cdr3_aa: CASSFYSSYEQYF; cdr3_nt: TGTGCCAGCAGCTTCTACAGCTCCTACGAGCAGTACTTC
v_call: TRBV28; clone_size: .; d_call: .; j_call: TRBJ2-7; cdr3_aa: CASIYSGGWNEQYF; cdr3_nt: TGTGCCAGCATCTACAGTGGGGGGTGGAACGAGCAGTACTTC
v_call: TRBV7-9; clone_size: .; d_call: TRBD2; j_call: TRBJ2-3; cdr3_aa: CASSPGAGGPTDTQYF; cdr3_nt: TGTGCCAGCAGCCCCGGCGCGGGAGGGCCAACAGATACGCAGTATTTT
v_call: TRBV2; clone_size: few; d_call: .; j_call: TRBJ1-2; cdr3_aa: CASSEVFKGKNGYTF; cdr3_nt: TGTGCCAGCAGTGAAGTCTTTAAGGGGAAGAATGGCTACACCTTC
v_call: TRBV19; clone_size: .; d_call: .; j_call: TRBJ1-1; cdr3_aa: CASIRGRGGNTEAFF; cdr3_nt: TGTGCCAGTATACGAGGAAGAGGTGGGAACACTGAAGCTTTCTTT
v_call: TRBV18; clone_size: .; d_call: .; j_call: TRBJ2-7; cdr3_aa: CASSPPGAYEQYF; cdr3_nt: TGTGCCAGCTCACCCCCCGGCGCCTACGAGCAGTACTTC
v_call: TRBV5-5; clone_size: .; d_call: .; j_call: TRBJ2-5; cdr3_aa: CASSPRDQGTGKTQYF; cdr3_nt: TGTGCCAGCAGCCCCCGAGACCAGGGTACAGGGAAGACCCAGTACTTC
v_call: TRBV7-2; clone_size: .; d_call: TRBD2; j_call: TRBJ2-3; cdr3_aa: CASSRGGSTDTQYF; cdr3_nt: TGTGCCAGCAGTCGAGGCGGGAGTACAGATACGCAGTATTTT
v_call: TRBV28; clone_size: .; d_call: TRBD2; j_call: TRBJ2-1; cdr3_aa: CASSYGRTSGNNEQFF; cdr3_nt: TGTGCCAGCAGCTATGGACGGACTAGCGGGAACAATGAGCAGTTCTTC
v_call: TRBV2; clone_size: .; d_call: .; j_call: TRBJ2-5; cdr3_aa: CASGTLPETQYF; cdr3_nt: TGTGCCAGCGGGACGCTTCCAGAGACCCAGTACTTC
v_call: TRBV11-1; clone_size: .; d_call: .; j_call: TRBJ2-3; cdr3_aa: CASSFGRGNTDTQYF; cdr3_nt: TGTGCCAGCAGCTTCGGTCGCGGGAACACAGATACGCAGTATTTT
v_call: TRBV5-4; clone_size: .; d_call: TRBD1; j_call: TRBJ1-1; cdr3_aa: CASSLGGQLNTEAFF; cdr3_nt: TGTGCCAGCAGCTTGGGGGGACAGCTGAACACTGAAGCTTTCTTT
v_call: TRBV5-1; clone_size: .; d_call: TRBD1; j_call: TRBJ1-1; cdr3_aa: CASSYRQGPTEAFF; cdr3_nt: TGCGCCAGCAGCTACCGACAGGGACCCACTGAAGCTTTCTTT
v_call: TRBV5-4; clone_size: .; d_call: TRBD1; j_call: TRBJ2-3; cdr3_aa: CASTPGGSWADTQYF; cdr3_nt: TGTGCCAGCACCCCAGGGGGCTCTTGGGCAGATACGCAGTATTTT
v_call: TRBV19; clone_size: .; d_call: .; j_call: TRBJ2-7; cdr3_aa: CASSLRGGSGEQYF; cdr3_nt: TGTGCCAGTAGCTTACGCGGAGGATCAGGCGAGCAGTACTTC
v_call: TRBV7-9; clone_size: once; d_call: .; j_call: TRBJ1-5; cdr3_aa: CASSLHNQPQHF; cdr3_nt: TGTGCCAGCAGCTTGCACAATCAGCCCCAGCATTTT
v_call: TRBV5-4; clone_size: .; d_call: TRBD2; j_call: TRBJ2-5; cdr3_aa: CASSLGTSGRQETQYF; cdr3_nt: TGTGCCAGCAGCTTGGGGACTAGCGGGAGGCAAGAGACCCAGTACTTC
v_call: TRBV18; clone_size: .; d_call: .; j_call: TRBJ2-7; cdr3_aa: CASSPRQDSYEQYF; cdr3_nt: TGTGCCAGCTCACCAAGGCAAGACTCCTACGAGCAGTACTTC
v_call: TRBV6-2/TRBV6-3; clone_size: .; d_call: TRBD2; j_call: TRBJ2-1; cdr3_aa: CASSLAGVDNEQFF; cdr3_nt: TGTGCCAGCAGTCTAGCGGGAGTCGACAATGAGCAGTTCTTC
v_call: TRBV28; clone_size: once; d_call: .; j_call: TRBJ1-5; cdr3_aa: CASSGTYSNQPQHF; cdr3_nt: TGTGCCAGCAGTGGGACCTATAGCAATCAGCCCCAGCATTTT
v_call: TRBV19; clone_size: .; d_call: .; j_call: TRBJ1-2; cdr3_aa: CASLGVSQIYGYTF; cdr3_nt: TGTGCCAGTCTTGGGGTGTCGCAAATCTATGGCTACACCTTC
v_call: TRBV6-2/TRBV6-3; clone_size: once; d_call: .; j_call: TRBJ2-1; cdr3_aa: CASSYYSGTYRNEQFF; cdr3_nt: TGTGCCAGCAGTTATTACTCCGGGACTTACCGCAATGAGCAGTTCTTC